This entry lists 7 T cell receptor beta chains sequenced from one sample in a study of T cell repertoires in cytomegalovirus infection. TCRdb reanalysed the reads using MiXCR and keeps one entry per CDR3 protein. Of some 240,000 distinct CDR3 sequences listed, about 17% were seen once; the top ten hold approximately 51%. Source material: CD8+ T cells from PBMCs. The receptors originated from a human donor in good health (CMV status not recorded). Some clones in this sample may be carry-over from other donors' samples.

This clonotype was counted only a few times. This CDR3 is CASSQDLYNWDGQPNEKLFF. In DNA, the CDR3 is TGTGCCAGCAGCCAAGATCTATATAATTGGGACGGACAGCCCAATGAAAAACTGTTTTTT. The rearrangement uses TRBV14 and TRBJ1-4; D is possibly TRBD1 (6 bases). V lost 0 bases to trimming and J lost 5 bases, with 25 bases between them. Germline V gene sequence: CDR1 SGHDN, CDR2 FVKESK. This CDR3 has 20 residues. The full variable domain, completed using reference TRBV14 and TRBJ1-4, is EAGVTQFPSHSVIEKGQTVTLRCDPISGHDNLYWYRRVMGKEIKFLLHFVKESKQDESGMPNNRFLAERTGGTYSTLKVQPAELEDSGVYFCASSQDLYNWDGQPNEKLFFGSGTQLSVL.

This clonotype has a count of ten or more. The J gene is TRBJ2-7, the V gene TRBV7-6; D is possibly TRBD1 (6 bases). The V gene's germline CDR1 is SGHVS and CDR2 FNYEAQ. Trimming took off 1 base at V and 3 bases at J, with 10 bases between the two ends. The CDR3 is 14 residues long. CDR3 amino acids: CASSLGGQYYEQYF. For the CDR3, the DNA is TGTGCCAGCAGCTTAGGGGGGCAGTACTACGAGCAGTACTTC.

The chain links TRBV5-1 to TRBJ2-1, with a weak D call TRBD2 (6 bases). With 3 bases removed from V and 0 bases from J, the gap between germline ends came to 19 bases. This CDR3 has 18 amino acids. CDR1 and CDR2 (germline): SGHRS, YFSETQ. The CDR3 loop reads CASSWRGVAVPSYNEQFF. The CDR3 DNA sequence: TGCGCCAGCAGCTGGAGAGGGGTAGCGGTACCCTCCTACAATGAGCAGTTCTTC.

This clonotype was counted many times. The CDR3 loop reads CASSPTGPNTEAFF. Written as DNA, the CDR3 is TGTGCCAGCAGCCCAACGGGCCCGAACACTGAAGCTTTCTTT. The V call is TRBV7-6, the J call TRBJ1-1; D not resolved. Germline lookup yields CDR1 SGHVS and CDR2 FNYEAQ. The V gene lost 5 bases and the J gene lost 1 base, with 11 bases spanning the gap. This CDR3 is built from 14 residues. The entire variable domain, with the rest obtained from reference TRBV7-6 and TRBJ1-1, is as follows: GAGVSQSPRYKVTKRGQDVALRCDPISGHVSLYWYRQALGQGPEFLTYFNYEAQQDKSGLPNDRFSAERPEGSISTLTIQRTEQRDSAMYRCASSPTGPNTEAFFGQGTRLTVV.

The chain employs TRBV20-1 and TRBJ2-5, with TRBD2 identical over 9 bases. The CDR3 is 16 residues long. Unmatched junction bases numbered 10, after V lost 0 bases and J lost 5 bases. In germline, CDR1 is DFQATT, CDR2 SNEGSKA (reference sequence). CDR3 protein: CSARDPLAGVLETQYF. In nucleotides, the CDR3 is TGCAGTGCTAGAGATCCTTTAGCGGGGGTACTCGAGACCCAGTACTTC.

This chain links TRBV12-3 or TRBV12-4 with TRBJ2-1, with 8 positions matching TRBD2. Unmatched junction bases numbered 9, after V lost 2 bases and J lost 9 bases. CDR3 size: 15 residues. CDR3 residues: CASSLMGRGAAEQFF. For the CDR3, the DNA is TGTGCCAGCAGTTTAATGGGGCGGGGGGCGGCTGAGCAGTTCTTC.

A few counts support this clonotype. This chain links TRBV20-1 with TRBJ1-2; D not certain. This CDR3 comprises 15 residues. Trimming stripped 3 bases from V and 0 bases from J, with 14 bases between. Germline assignment: CDR1 DFQATT and CDR2 SNEGSKA (reference sequence). The CDR3 reads CSARSPPEANYGYTF. The CDR3 DNA follows: TGCAGTGCTAGGAGTCCGCCGGAAGCTAACTATGGCTACACCTTC.